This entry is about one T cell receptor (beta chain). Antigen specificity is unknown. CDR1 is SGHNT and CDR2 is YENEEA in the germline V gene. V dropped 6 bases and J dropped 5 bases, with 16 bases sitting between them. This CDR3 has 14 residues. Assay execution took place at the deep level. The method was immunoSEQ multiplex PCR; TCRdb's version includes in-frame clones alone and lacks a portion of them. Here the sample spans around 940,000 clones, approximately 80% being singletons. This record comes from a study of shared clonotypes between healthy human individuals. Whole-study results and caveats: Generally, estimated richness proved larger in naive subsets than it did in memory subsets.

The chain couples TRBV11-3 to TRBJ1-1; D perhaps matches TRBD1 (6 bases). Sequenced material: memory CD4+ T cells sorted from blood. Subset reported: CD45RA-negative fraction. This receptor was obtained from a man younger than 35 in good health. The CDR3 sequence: CASRLRGGLTEAFF. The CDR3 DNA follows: TGTGCCAGCAGGCTCAGGGGAGGGCTTACTGAAGCTTTCTTT.